This TCR beta chain was found in a study of T-cell reconstitution after alpha-beta-depleted transplantation in children. General study results and limits: In some patients, recipient T cells and intrathymic progenitors surviving conditioning explained high day-60 diversity. At one year after transplant, newly produced T cells mostly accounted for T-cell counts and diversity.

Regarding this clonotype: Its target is not known.

A TCRbeta library incorporating unique molecular identifiers was prepared. TCRdb called the PCR reads again in MiXCR, with one record for every CDR3 protein. The sample contains about 290,000 distinct CDR3 sequences, over 9% of which appear only once. The CDR3 sequence is 16 residues long. Trimming stripped 2 bases from V and 5 bases from J, with 18 bases between. The V gene's germline CDR1 is LGHNT and CDR2 FRNRAP. V gene TRBV12-5 combines with J gene TRBJ2-5; D may be TRBD1 or TRBD2 (6 bases each). This TCR was recovered from a boy under two years old with acute myeloid leukemia, due to receive a stem cell transplant. The sample in question was PBMCs, obtained before TCRalphabeta/CD19-depleted stem cell transplant. The CDR3 DNA follows: TGTGCTAGTGGTTTGCCCACCGAGGGGGGTGGCGAGACCCAGTACTTC. Protein sequence: CASGLPTEGGGETQYF. Full variable domain (missing parts from reference TRBV12-5 and TRBJ2-5): DARVTQTPRHKVTEMGQEVTMRCQPILGHNTVFWYRQTMMQGLELLAYFRNRAPLDDSGMPKDRFSAEMPDATLATLKIQPSEPRDSAVYFCASGLPTEGGGETQYFGPGTRLLVL.